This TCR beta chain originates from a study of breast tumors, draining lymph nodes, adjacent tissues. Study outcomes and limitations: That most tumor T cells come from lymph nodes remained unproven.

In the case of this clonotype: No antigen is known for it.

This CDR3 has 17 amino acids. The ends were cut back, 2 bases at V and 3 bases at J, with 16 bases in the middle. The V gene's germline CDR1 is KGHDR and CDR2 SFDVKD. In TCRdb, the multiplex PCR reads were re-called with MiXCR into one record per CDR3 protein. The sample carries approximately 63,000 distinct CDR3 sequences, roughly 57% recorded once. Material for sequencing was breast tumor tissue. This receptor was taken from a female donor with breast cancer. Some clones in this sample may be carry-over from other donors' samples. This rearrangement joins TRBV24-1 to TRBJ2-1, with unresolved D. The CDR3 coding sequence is TGTGCCACCAGTGATTCGTTAGCCGGACCATTCTACAATGAGCAGTTCTTC. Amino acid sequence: CATSDSLAGPFYNEQFF.